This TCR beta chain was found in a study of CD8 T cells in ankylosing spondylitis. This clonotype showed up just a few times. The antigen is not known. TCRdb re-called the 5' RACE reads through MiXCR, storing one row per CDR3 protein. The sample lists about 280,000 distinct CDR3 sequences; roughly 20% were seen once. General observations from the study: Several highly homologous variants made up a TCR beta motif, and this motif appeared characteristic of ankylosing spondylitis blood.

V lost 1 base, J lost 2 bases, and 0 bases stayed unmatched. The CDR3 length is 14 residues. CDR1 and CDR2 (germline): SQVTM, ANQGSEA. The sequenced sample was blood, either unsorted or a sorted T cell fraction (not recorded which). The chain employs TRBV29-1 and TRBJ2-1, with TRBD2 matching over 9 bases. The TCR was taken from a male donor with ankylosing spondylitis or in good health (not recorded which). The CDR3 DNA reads TGCAGCGTTGAAGGCGGGAGGGCCTACAATGAGCAGTTCTTC. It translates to CSVEGGRAYNEQFF.